The rows below give T cell receptor beta chains drawn from one sample of a study of blood T cell repertoires in COVID-19. Only in-frame clones appear in the TCRdb table, and some are missing; sequencing was by immunoSEQ multiplex PCR. This sample yields 200,000 to 250,000 clones, of which roughly nine tenths are seen a single time; roughly a tenth belongs to the top ten. Specimen: PBMCs or T cells enriched from blood (not recorded which). These receptors originate from a man younger than 45 who had recovered from COVID-19. Both conserved end residues are part of each CDR3. The D gene is left open where the match is weak. Clone sizes are given selectively: once, few, many, or a class where the clone is expanded.

CDR3nt | CDR3aa | d_gene | j_gene | abundance | v_gene
TGTGCCAGTAGAAGGTCAGGGGGCTTTTACACTGAAGCTTTCTTT | CASRRSGGFYTEAFF | TRBD1 | TRBJ1-1 | - | TRBV19
TGTGCCAGCAGCCTAACAACACTAGCGGGAGTCACCGGGGAGCTGTTTTTT | CASSLTTLAGVTGELFF | TRBD2 | TRBJ2-2 | once | TRBV7-8
TGTGCCAGCGGGCGATGGGGCAATGAAAAACTGTTTTTT | CASGRWGNEKLFF | - | TRBJ1-4 | - | TRBV12-3/TRBV12-4
TGTGCCAGCAGCCCAGAGGGGTCTAGCGTGTCGTCAGATACGCAGTATTTT | CASSPEGSSVSSDTQYF | - | TRBJ2-3 | - | TRBV9
TGTGCCAGCACCAGCTCCTACAATGAGCAGTTCTTC | CASTSSYNEQFF | - | TRBJ2-1 | - | TRBV12-3/TRBV12-4
TGTGCCAGCAGTGACTCTCAGGGGGTCTATGGCTACACCTTC | CASSDSQGVYGYTF | TRBD1 | TRBJ1-2 | - | TRBV6-4
TGTGCCAGCAGTGAAGCGCGAGGACAGAATATGGTAGCTTTCTTT | CASSEARGQNMVAFF | - | TRBJ1-1 | - | TRBV2
TGTGCCAGCAGACTAGGAAAGGGCGCATCCCACGAGCAGTACTTC | CASRLGKGASHEQYF | - | TRBJ2-7 | - | TRBV7-6
TGTGCCAGCAGCCAATTCTGGGGGGGGCAGAACACTGAAGCTTTCTTT | CASSQFWGGQNTEAFF | - | TRBJ1-1 | - | TRBV14
TGTGCCAGCAGAAACTCAGGGGTTCATGGCTACACCTTC | CASRNSGVHGYTF | - | TRBJ1-2 | - | TRBV28